What follows are 14 T cell receptor beta chains derived from one specimen sequenced in a study of T cells after yellow fever vaccination. Each CDR3 protein is one row after TCRdb ran MiXCR on the 5' RACE reads. Among roughly 340,000 distinct CDR3 sequences listed, 7.5% to 9% were seen once. Here the sequenced sample was PBMCs, taken on the day of the first yellow fever vaccination. These receptors originate from a man between 18 and 35 years old who received the YFV17D yellow fever vaccine.

The sample holds a few counts of this clonotype. The chain carries TRBV4-3 and TRBJ2-1; D is unclear. The V gene's germline CDR1 is LGHNA and CDR2 YSLEER. V was clipped by 1 base and J by 0 bases, with 10 bases between them. The CDR3 has 16 amino acids. The CDR3 DNA reads as TGCGCCAGCAGCCAAGTGGTCGCCAGCTCCTACAATGAGCAGTTCTTC. Translation gives CASSQVVASSYNEQFF.

This rearrangement joins TRBV20-1 to TRBJ1-5; D is uncertain. The V end lost 2 bases, the J end lost 0 bases, and 11 bases lay between the germline ends. Germline CDR1 is DFQATT and CDR2 is SNEGSKA (reference sequence). CDR3 length: 15 residues. The CDR3 coding sequence is TGCAGTGCTAGATCCATGGAGGGTAGCAATCAGCCCCAGCATTTT. This gives the protein CSARSMEGSNQPQHF.

This clonotype was found a few times. This sequence joins TRBV4-1 and TRBJ2-7, with D tentatively TRBD1 or TRBD2 (5 bases each). The V gene's germline CDR1 is MGHRA and CDR2 YSYEKL. There are 17 residues in the CDR3. With 4 bases removed from V and 7 bases from J, the gap between germline ends came to 26 bases. The DNA for the CDR3 is TGCGCCAGCAGCCCCAATCCCGGGACGAAGATCTCGGGTGAGCAGTACTTC. Amino acids: CASSPNPGTKISGEQYF.

This clonotype was detected only a few times. The V and J genes are TRBV7-9 and TRBJ2-5; D unresolved. Trimming took off 2 bases at V and 5 bases at J, with 15 bases between the two ends. In germline, CDR1 is SEHNR, CDR2 FQNEAQ (reference sequence). The CDR3 sequence is 15 residues long. The DNA for the CDR3 is TGTGCCAGCAGCTTATTGGCGACCCCTTGGGAGACCCAGTACTTC. As protein: CASSLLATPWETQYF.

This clonotype occurred a few times. The rearrangement joins TRBV7-2 to TRBJ1-2; weak D call: TRBD1 (6 bases). Germline values: CDR1 SGHTA, CDR2 FQGNSA. The CDR3 totals 16 residues. V lost 5 bases and J lost 2, with 18 bases in between. The CDR3 sequence: CASSRRTQGFNYGYTF. CDR3 nucleotides: TGTGCCAGCAGCCGAAGGACCCAGGGGTTCAACTATGGCTACACCTTC.

This clonotype was seen a few times. The chain combines TRBV20-1 with TRBJ1-5; D call uncertain. CDR1 is DFQATT and CDR2 is SNEGSKA in the germline V gene (reference sequence). This CDR3 contains 13 residues. V was clipped by 1 base and J by 7 bases, with 11 bases between them. CDR3: CSARVGSGQPQHF. The CDR3 nucleotides read TGCAGTGCTAGAGTCGGAAGCGGGCAGCCCCAGCATTTT.

This clonotype was counted between two and nine times. This sequence joins TRBV6-1 and TRBJ2-7, with 7 bases identical to TRBD2. The CDR3 has 13 amino acids. V shed 6 bases and J 6 bases; nucleotides not matched to a gene: 8. The V gene's germline CDR1 is MNHNS and CDR2 SASEGT. DNA for the CDR3: TGTGCCAGCAGCCTAAGCGGGGAGATCGAGCAGTACTTC. It translates to CASSLSGEIEQYF.

This clonotype was detected a few times. The chain links TRBV7-2 to TRBJ1-5; 7 bases are shared with TRBD1. V lost 1 base to trimming and J lost 7 bases; unmatched junction nucleotides: 7. The germline gives CDR1 SGHTA, CDR2 FQGNSA. This CDR3 contains 15 residues. CDR3 protein: CASSLGSGGYQPQHF. DNA of the CDR3: TGTGCCAGCAGCTTAGGATCAGGGGGGTACCAGCCCCAGCATTTT.

On this clonotype: An end of the junction does not agree with germline; a read error may underlie this. The rearrangement links TRBV7-4 to TRBJ2-2; tentatively, D is TRBD1 (6 bases). The CDR3 covers 17 residues. Germline V gene sequence: CDR1 SGHVT, CDR2 SQSDAQ. The CDR3 loop reads CACSWHTPRGDTGELFF. The CDR3 coding sequence is TGTGCCTGCAGCTGGCACACCCCCAGGGGAGACACCGGGGAGCTGTTTTTT. The variable domain in full, completed from reference TRBV7-4 and TRBJ2-2, reads GAGVSQSPRYKVAKRGRDVALRCDSISGHVTLYWYRQTLGQGSEVLTYSQSDAQRDKSGRPSGRFSAERPERSVSTLKIQRTEQGDSAVYLCACSWHTPRGDTGELFFGEGSRLTVL.

This rearrangement joins TRBV7-2 to TRBJ2-1, with 14 bases that match TRBD2. V trimming: 1 base; J trimming: 9 bases; junction bases outside the gene matches: 5. Per germline, CDR1 SGHTA and CDR2 FQGNSA. The CDR3 totals 16 residues. The chain's CDR3 is CASSLDLGLAGVEQFF. CDR3 coding DNA: TGTGCCAGCAGCTTAGACTTGGGACTAGCGGGGGTTGAGCAGTTCTTC.

For this clonotype: The conserved phenylalanine or tryptophan normally closing the CDR3 is absent here, so this likely arose from a read error. The chain has TRBV12-3 or TRBV12-4 and TRBJ1-5; D might be TRBD1 (5 bases). Trimming removed 6 bases from V and 1 base from J, with 10 bases in between. This CDR3 spans 14 amino acids. CDR3 loop: CASSFRDSNQPQHS. CDR3 coding DNA: TGTGCCAGCAGCTTCCGGGACAGCAATCAGCCCCAGCATTCT.

The rearrangement uses TRBV10-3 and TRBJ2-2; a weak D match, TRBD1 (5 bases). This CDR3 is 14 amino acids long. CDR1 ENHRY and CDR2 SYGVKD come from the germline V gene. V lost 6 bases and J 2 bases, leaving 10 bases between the germline ends. The CDR3 loop is CAIRRDSNTGELFF. As DNA, the CDR3 is TGTGCCATCAGGCGTGACAGTAACACCGGGGAGCTGTTTTTT.

This clonotype was seen at least ten times. The V gene is TRBV6-2 or TRBV6-3, the J gene TRBJ1-4, with D perhaps TRBD1 (6 bases). The CDR3 has 13 residues. Germline-derived CDR1 and CDR2 are MNHEY and SVGEGT. V gave up 8 bases and J gave up 4 bases, with 11 bases separating them. CDR3 residues: CASGGQYNEKLFF. CDR3 sequence (DNA): TGTGCCAGCGGAGGACAGTATAATGAAAAACTGTTTTTT.

The chain has TRBV20-1 and TRBJ2-7; a weak D match, TRBD1 (5 bases). The CDR3 contains 17 residues. Per the germline V gene, CDR1 is DFQATT and CDR2 is SNEGSKA (reference sequence). Deletions cut 4 bases from V and 3 bases from J, with 25 bases between. CDR3 sequence: CSATQGVAGPAIYEQYV. The CDR3 region has the DNA TGCAGTGCTACCCAGGGCGTGGCAGGGCCGGCCATCTACGAGCAGTACGTC.